Below, 15 T cell receptor beta chains from the same sample are listed, as sequenced in a study of cytomegalovirus exposure and HLA in healthy donors. With 60 Vbeta and 13 Jbeta primers, the PCR was carried out. Using immunoSEQ multiplex PCR, the repertoire was profiled, and TCRdb retains in-frame clones only, with some absent. This sample contains approximately 180,000 clones. The sample comprised PBMCs. The receptors here all came from a man aged 30 to 45 in good health and CMV-seronegative.

The chain employs TRBV19 and TRBJ2-1, with 8 bases fitting TRBD2. The V gene end was trimmed by 5 bases and the J gene end by 5 bases; junction bases not matched to a gene: 8. Germline CDR1 and CDR2: LNHDA and SQIVND (reference sequence). The CDR3 has 15 residues. CDR3 amino acids: CASSPRGGPNNEQFF. The CDR3 DNA sequence: TGTGCCAGTAGTCCCCGGGGGGGACCGAACAATGAGCAGTTCTTC. Supplemented by reference TRBV19 and TRBJ2-1, the full variable domain reads DGGITQSPKYLFRKEGQNVTLSCEQNLNHDAMYWYRQDPGQGLRLIYYSQIVNDFQKGDIAEGYSVSREKKESFPLTVTSAQKNPTAFYLCASSPRGGPNNEQFFGPGTRLTVL.

The V and J genes are TRBV6-6 and TRBJ1-1; D perhaps matches TRBD1 (6 bases). In germline, CDR1 is MNHNY, CDR2 SVGAGI (reference sequence). With 7 bases removed from V and 4 bases from J, the gap between germline ends came to 16 bases. The CDR3 sequence is 14 residues long. The CDR3 region is CASKETDRRTEAFF. As DNA, the CDR3 is TGTGCCAGCAAAGAAACGGACAGACGCACTGAAGCTTTCTTT.

This sequence joins TRBV10-1 and TRBJ1-2, with 9 positions matching TRBD1. The CDR3 length is 16 residues. J lost 1 base, V lost 2 bases, and 5 bases had no gene match. The germline gives CDR1 WNHNN, CDR2 SYGVQD (reference sequence). Here the CDR3 reads CASSEGPGQGNYGYTF. The CDR3 coding sequence is TGCGCCAGCAGTGAGGGACCGGGACAGGGTAACTATGGCTACACCTTC.

The rearrangement uses TRBV5-6 and TRBJ2-5, with D unclear. CDR1 and CDR2 (germline): SGHDT, YYEEEE. This CDR3 is built from 14 residues. V gave up 0 bases and J gave up 4 bases, with 10 bases separating them. CDR3 nucleotide sequence: TGTGCCAGCAGCTTGGACACCGTACGAGAGACCCAGTACTTC. Its translation: CASSLDTVRETQYF.

This rearrangement joins TRBV6-6 to TRBJ1-1, with 8 nucleotides matching TRBD1. Trimming removed 2 bases from V and 1 base from J; junction bases left unmatched: 3. CDR1 MNHNY and CDR2 SVGAGI come from the germline V gene (reference sequence). The CDR3 is 15 amino acids. The CDR3 DNA reads as TGTGCCAGCAGTTACCGAGACAGGGGGAACACTGAAGCTTTCTTT. Amino acids: CASSYRDRGNTEAFF.

Here the CDR3 DNA reads TGTGCCAGCAGTTCCGGAGCGTCTGGGGCCAACGTCCTGACTTTC. Its protein product is CASSSGASGANVLTF. The chain carries TRBV6-5 and TRBJ2-6, with D hard to call. The V and J ends lost 4 bases and 1 base respectively, with 8 bases between them. This CDR3 has 15 residues. Germline V gives CDR1 MNHEY, CDR2 SVGAGI.

This chain joins TRBV7-2 and TRBJ1-1, with a weak D call TRBD1 (6 bases). V was shortened by 1 base and J by 1 base, with 13 bases between the two germline ends. Germline CDR1 and CDR2: SGHTA and FQGNSA. CDR3 length: 16 amino acids. DNA of the CDR3: TGTGCCAGCAGCTTAGTTTCAGGGGCCGCGAACACTGAAGCTTTCTTT. Its translation: CASSLVSGAANTEAFF.

J is TRBJ1-1 and V is TRBV19, with 8 bases matching TRBD1. The V segment lost 5 bases and the J segment 4 bases; nucleotides outside the gene matches: 0. Germline loops: CDR1 LNHDA, CDR2 SQIVND (reference sequence). CDR3 length: 12 residues. The CDR3 is CASSQGATEAFF. In nucleotides, the CDR3 is TGTGCCAGTAGTCAGGGGGCCACTGAAGCTTTCTTT.

The V and J genes are TRBV7-2 and TRBJ1-1, with a weak D call TRBD1 (5 bases). V was shortened by 2 bases and J by 11 bases, with 6 bases between the two germline ends. The CDR3 covers 10 residues. Per the germline V gene, CDR1 is SGHTA and CDR2 is FQGNSA. This chain's CDR3 is CASSLSGAFF. The CDR3 region has the DNA TGTGCCAGCAGCTTATCAGGGGCTTTCTTT.

This chain joins TRBV4-1 and TRBJ1-4; D gene ambiguous. CDR3 length equals 16 residues. Trimming stripped 1 base from V and 0 bases from J, with 9 bases between. Germline CDR1 MGHRA, CDR2 YSYEKL. The CDR3 DNA follows: TGCGCCAGCAGCCAAGTACCCCGGGCAACTAATGAAAAACTGTTTTTT. This gives the protein CASSQVPRATNEKLFF.

The chain links TRBV9 to TRBJ2-7; D may be TRBD2 (6 bases). The CDR3 sequence is 15 residues long. The germline CDR1 and CDR2 sequences are SGDLS and YYNGEE. Trimming stripped 0 bases from V and 0 bases from J, with 10 bases between. CDR3 loop: CASSVDRGISYEQYF. The CDR3 DNA sequence: TGTGCCAGCAGCGTAGACCGGGGGATCTCCTACGAGCAGTACTTC.

This chain joins TRBV4-1 and TRBJ2-7; TRBD2 matches at 7 bases. Germline-derived CDR1 and CDR2 are MGHRA and YSYEKL. The J segment lost 2 bases and the V segment lost 1 base, leaving 20 bases of the junction unmatched. The CDR3 spans 20 residues. The CDR3 sequence is CASSQGDLRTSWGSTYEQYF. The DNA for the CDR3 is TGCGCCAGCAGCCAAGGGGACCTTCGGACTAGTTGGGGCAGCACCTACGAGCAGTACTTC.

The CDR3 sequence: CASSPGTGTQYF. The DNA for the CDR3 is TGTGCCAGCAGCCCCGGGACTGGGACGCAGTATTTT. The gene calls are TRBV7-7 and TRBJ2-3; tentatively, D is TRBD2 (6 bases). Germline loops: CDR1 SSHAT, CDR2 FNYEAQ (reference sequence). This CDR3 region has 12 residues. With 5 bases removed from V and 9 bases from J, the gap between germline ends came to 12 bases.

This chain connects TRBV15 to TRBJ2-1, with D perhaps matching TRBD2 (5 bases). The CDR3 contains 16 residues. Germline V CDR1 and CDR2: LNHNV, YYDKDF (reference sequence). V gave up 8 bases and J gave up 5 bases, with 22 bases separating them. CDR3 coding DNA: TGTGCCACCCGAACGGCCATGGTCCAGCGGAACAATGAGCAGTTCTTC. Translation: CATRTAMVQRNNEQFF.

This rearrangement joins TRBV2 to TRBJ2-2, with 9 bases that match TRBD2. V dropped 1 base and J dropped 0; count of bases not matched to a gene: 6. CDR1 and CDR2 (germline): SNHLY, FYNNEI. This CDR3 region has 18 residues. The CDR3 DNA reads TGTGCCAGCAGTGAAGGGAGCGGGGGGTTCGCGAACACCGGGGAGCTGTTTTTT. Protein product: CASSEGSGGFANTGELFF. The full variable domain, rest sourced from reference TRBV2 and TRBJ2-2, is EPEVTQTPSHQVTQMGQEVILRCVPISNHLYFYWYRQILGQKVEFLVSFYNNEISEKSEIFDDQFSVERPDGSNFTLKIRSTKLEDSAMYFCASSEGSGGFANTGELFFGEGSRLTVL.